This T cell receptor beta chain is drawn from a study of blood T cell repertoires in COVID-19. In the study overall: In each case, the material was cDNA or gDNA derived from T cells, B-cell-depleted T cells, or PBMCs.

Some clones are missing from TCRdb's copy, which holds only in-frame ones; the method was immunoSEQ multiplex PCR. The table shows 350,000 to 450,000 clones, with 85% to 90% occurring only once. Germline CDR1 reads MDHEN; CDR2 reads SYDVKM. Trimming removed 8 bases from V and 4 bases from J, with 14 bases in between. This CDR3 has 13 amino acids. Enrollees, roughly 18 to 90 years old, lived in 25 or so US areas. The material sequenced was PBMCs or T cells enriched from blood (not recorded which). The origin of this receptor is a man aged 30-40 years who had recovered from COVID-19. The chain carries TRBV28 and TRBJ2-5; D possibly corresponds to TRBD2 (7 bases). The CDR3 region is CASGSAGAETQYF. CDR3 DNA sequence: TGTGCCAGCGGGAGCGCGGGGGCAGAGACCCAGTACTTC.